This is a list of T cell receptor beta chains from one sample in a study of shared clonotypes between healthy human individuals. Libraries were prepared by immunoSEQ multiplex PCR; TCRdb keeps only in-frame clonotypes and omits some of them. Of around 1.5 million clones listed, 95% to 99% were seen once; the top ten hold approximately 0.45%. Source material: naive CD4+ T cells sorted from blood. The source of these receptors is a man aged 25-45 years in good health. The CDR3 runs from the conserved cysteine through the conserved F or W. Each record gives: V gene, D gene, clone size, J gene, CDR3 DNA, CDR3 protein. The D gene is left open where the match is weak. Size is omitted from some rows. Given values are once, few, many or a class for expanded clones.

>TRBV27|-|once|TRBJ2-3
TGTGCCAGCAGTTTTCTTAGCGGTTCCACAGATACGCAGTATTTT
CASSFLSGSTDTQYF
>TRBV18|-|-|TRBJ2-5
TGTGCCAGCTCACCAAACTATTCCGGGGGCCGACAAGAGACCCAGTACTTC
CASSPNYSGGRQETQYF
>TRBV28|-|-|TRBJ1-5
TGTGCCAGCAGGAGGGGAATAGATCAGCCCCAGCATTTT
CASRRGIDQPQHF
>TRBV4-3|-|-|TRBJ2-3
TGCGCCAGCAGTGGCGGGACAGATACGCAGTATTTT
CASSGGTDTQYF
>TRBV27|-|-|TRBJ2-5
TGTGCCAGCAGTTCGAAGGGACCGGTGACCCAGTACTTC
CASSSKGPVTQYF
>TRBV9|-|-|TRBJ1-4
TGTGCCAGCAGCGTAGATGGGCGCCTTGCAACTAATGAAAAACTGTTTTTT
CASSVDGRLATNEKLFF
>TRBV30|-|-|TRBJ2-2
TGTGCCTGGAGTGCAACAGGGTACCCCGGGGAGCTGTTTTTT
CAWSATGYPGELFF
>TRBV5-1|-|-|TRBJ2-3
TGCGCCAGCAGCTCGCCCACAGATACGCAGTATTTT
CASSSPTDTQYF
>TRBV6-5|-|-|TRBJ1-2
TGTGCCAGCAATACAGACAAGACCCCTAGAGGCTACACCTTC
CASNTDKTPRGYTF
>TRBV5-6|-|-|TRBJ2-1
TGTGCCAGCAGCTACGGACAAGAACTTCTTCGCAATGAGCAGTTCTTC
CASSYGQELLRNEQFF
>TRBV7-9|-|-|TRBJ1-1
TGTGCCAGCAGCGCCGCGGGGAGTCTGAACACTGAAGCTTTCTTT
CASSAAGSLNTEAFF
>TRBV10-1|TRBD2|-|TRBJ2-1
TGCGCCAGCAGTGCGACAGGACTAGCGGGCTTCTACAATGAGCAGTTCTTC
CASSATGLAGFYNEQFF
>TRBV7-8|-|-|TRBJ2-2
TGTGCCAGCAGCTTAGTAATTCCGGTTAACACCGGGGAGCTGTTTTTT
CASSLVIPVNTGELFF
>TRBV18|-|-|TRBJ1-5
TGTGCCAGCTCACCGAAAATCTCGAATCAGCCCCAGCATTTT
CASSPKISNQPQHF
>TRBV7-2|-|-|TRBJ1-4
TGTGCCAGCAGCTTTCAGAGGGGGGAGGGTGAAAAACTGTTTTTT
CASSFQRGEGEKLFF
>TRBV5-1|TRBD1|-|TRBJ2-1
TGCGCCAGCAGCTTGGCCGGCGAGGGGGCCCCCGCCAACGGGTTCTTC
CASSLAGEGAPANGFF
>TRBV6-4|-|-|TRBJ1-5
TGTGCCAGCAGCGGACTCGGCGGGGGGGACAATCAGCCCCAGCATTTT
CASSGLGGGDNQPQHF
>TRBV6-5|-|-|TRBJ2-1
TGTGCCAGCCTCACCAGGATGGGTGAGCAGTTCTTC
CASLTRMGEQFF
>TRBV10-3|TRBD1|-|TRBJ1-2
TGTGCCATCAGCCAGACAGGGGACTATGGCTACACCTTC
CAISQTGDYGYTF
>TRBV28|TRBD1|-|TRBJ2-7
TGTGCCAGCAGTACTCGACAGGGGACCGACGAGCAGTACTTC
CASSTRQGTDEQYF
>TRBV7-8|-|-|TRBJ1-3
TGTGCCAGCAGCTTAGGGGCAGTTTCCTCTGGAAACACCATATATTTT
CASSLGAVSSGNTIYF
>TRBV28|-|-|TRBJ1-5
TGTGCCAGCAGTCCTGTGGGGAAACATAGCAATCAGCCCCAGCATTTT
CASSPVGKHSNQPQHF
>TRBV9|-|-|TRBJ2-7
TGTGCCAGCAGCGTAGCCGGGAGCTATAACGAGCAGTACTTC
CASSVAGSYNEQYF
>TRBV4-1|TRBD2|-|TRBJ2-7
TGCGCCAGCAGCCAAGTGGTAGCTAGCGGGAGTTACGAGCAGTACTTC
CASSQVVASGSYEQYF
>TRBV7-6|TRBD1|-|TRBJ1-2
TGTGCCAGCAGCCCAGGGACAGGATTTGGCTACACCTTC
CASSPGTGFGYTF
>TRBV11-2|-|-|TRBJ1-1
TGTGCCAGCAGCTTTATGGGCCCCACGGCAAAAGCTTTCTTT
CASSFMGPTAKAFF
>TRBV28|TRBD1|once|TRBJ2-5
TGTGCCAGCAGTTCGACAGGGATCTCGGAGACCCAGTACTTC
CASSSTGISETQYF
>TRBV5-4|TRBD2|once|TRBJ2-2
TGTGCCAGCAGACCGGAACTAGCGGGAGGGCCAAGCGGGGAGCTGTTTTTT
CASRPELAGGPSGELFF
>TRBV7-9|-|-|TRBJ2-1
TGTGCCAGCAGCTTTCGGGGTAGCTACAATGAGCAGTTCTTC
CASSFRGSYNEQFF
>TRBV7-2|TRBD1|-|TRBJ2-7
TGTGCCAGCAGCTTAGAGTTTACTCAGGGGGTTAACGAGCAGTACTTC
CASSLEFTQGVNEQYF
>TRBV7-8|TRBD1|-|TRBJ2-2
TGTGCCAGCAGCTTATACCAGGGGGCGGGCACCGGGGAGCTGTTTTTT
CASSLYQGAGTGELFF
>TRBV20-1|-|-|TRBJ2-7
TGCAGTGCTCCCAGACAAATCTGGCAGTACTTC
CSAPRQIWQYF
>TRBV28|TRBD2|-|TRBJ2-7
TGTGCCAGCAGCCCTGGGGGGGAGGTGTCCTACGAGCAGTACTTC
CASSPGGEVSYEQYF
>TRBV5-1|-|-|TRBJ1-5
TGCGCCAGCAGCTTGGATGGGGGCTCTCAGCCCCAGCATTTT
CASSLDGGSQPQHF
>TRBV5-6|-|-|TRBJ2-1
TGTGCCAGCAGCTCAATTAATCCGACGGGGAGTGAGCAGTTCTTC
CASSSINPTGSEQFF
>TRBV6-1|-|-|TRBJ2-1
TGTGCCAGCAAACTGCAATGGGGAGACAATGAGCAGTTCTTC
CASKLQWGDNEQFF
>TRBV7-9|-|-|TRBJ2-1
TGTGCCAGCAACCGACCGGGACGGACAAATGAGCAGTTCTTC
CASNRPGRTNEQFF
>TRBV5-1|-|-|TRBJ2-7
TGCGCCAGCAATTGGGGGTCCTCCTACGAGCAGTACTTC
CASNWGSSYEQYF
>TRBV2|-|-|TRBJ1-1
TGTGCCAGCAGTGAAGAGGACACCTACACTGAAGCTTTCTTT
CASSEEDTYTEAFF
>TRBV30|-|once|TRBJ2-4
TGTGCCTGGAGTTCAAAGACCAAAAACATTCAGTACTTC
CAWSSKTKNIQYF
>TRBV5-1|TRBD1|-|TRBJ2-1
TGCGCCAGCAGCTTGGTAGGGACAGAGTACAATGAGCAGTTCTTC
CASSLVGTEYNEQFF
>TRBV7-8|-|-|TRBJ1-1
TGTGCCAGCAGCTCGCGGGTCAGCACTGAAGCTTTCTTT
CASSSRVSTEAFF
>TRBV6-5|-|-|TRBJ1-2
TGTGCCAGCAGTTACGAGGTCGCCGACCGTGGCTACACCTTC
CASSYEVADRGYTF
>TRBV9|-|-|TRBJ2-1
TGTGCCAGCAGCGTAGACGGTTACAATGAGCAGTTCTTC
CASSVDGYNEQFF
>TRBV7-2|-|-|TRBJ1-2
TGTGCCAGCAGCTTATCAGGGACCCAGAGGGCCTATGGCTACACCTTC
CASSLSGTQRAYGYTF
>TRBV28|TRBD1|-|TRBJ1-5
TGTGCCAGCAGAATTCCAGGGGGTGATGGCAATCAGCCCCAGCATTTT
CASRIPGGDGNQPQHF
>TRBV6-4|TRBD2|-|TRBJ2-1
TGTGCCAGCAGTCTCGGGAGGGGCTCCTACAATGAGCAGTTCTTC
CASSLGRGSYNEQFF
>TRBV5-4|-|once|TRBJ2-1
TGTGCCAGCAGCTTGGGCGGAAGTAGCGCGAGCTCCTACAATGAGCAGTTCTTC
CASSLGGSSASSYNEQFF
>TRBV7-8|-|-|TRBJ1-4
TGTGCCAGCAGTCGAAGTTCAACTAATGAAAAACTGTTTTTT
CASSRSSTNEKLFF
>TRBV5-4|-|-|TRBJ2-3
TGTGCCAGCAGCCAAGGACGGGATCGCACAGATACGCAGTATTTT
CASSQGRDRTDTQYF
>TRBV9|TRBD1|-|TRBJ2-7
TGTGCCAGCAGCCCCCAACCCGGGACAGGGAACTTCTACGAGCAGTACTTC
CASSPQPGTGNFYEQYF
>TRBV7-9|TRBD1|-|TRBJ2-1
TGTGCCAGCAGCCCCGGGACAGGGAAGATCCATGAGCAGTTCTTC
CASSPGTGKIHEQFF
>TRBV27|-|-|TRBJ1-2
TGTGCCAGCAGTTTAAACGGCTATGGCTACACCTTC
CASSLNGYGYTF
>TRBV2|-|once|TRBJ2-1
TGTGCCAGCAACTATGGGAATGAGCAGTTCTTC
CASNYGNEQFF
>TRBV14|-|-|TRBJ1-1
TGTGCCAGCAGCCGAGGGGGTAGGGTAGGTATTCGGGCTGAAGCTTTCTTT
CASSRGGRVGIRAEAFF